This T cell receptor (beta chain) originates from a study of blood T cell repertoires in COVID-19. The length of the CDR3 is 15 residues. V lost 1 base to trimming and J lost 4 bases; unmatched junction nucleotides: 6. Looked up from germline, CDR1 is SGHNT and CDR2 is YYREEE (reference sequence). Using immunoSEQ multiplex PCR, the repertoire was profiled, and TCRdb retains in-frame clones only, with some absent. The sample has 65,000 to 85,000 clones; 70% to 90% are singletons. The source is a man aged 50-60 years with active COVID-19. The rearrangement joins TRBV5-4 to TRBJ2-3; 7 bases fit TRBD1. The sequencing sample was made of peripheral blood. CDR3 nucleotides: TGTGCCAGCAGCTTGATGTGGGACAGCCCAGATACGCAGTATTTT. This translates into CASSLMWDSPDTQYF.